The next 2 T cell receptor beta chains were all read from a single sample in a study of somatic mutations in cytotoxic T cells in rheumatoid arthritis (dated by TCRdb to the late 2010s). Library prep was done by the immunoSEQ multiplex PCR assay. TCRdb took over this immuneACCESS table, retaining in-frame rearrangements with V and J assigned. Such tables are incomplete; in checked studies, under half of the missing clones stem from an unresolved V gene, and the remainder is unexplained. The sample table lists roughly 20,000 clones, approximately 87% of them with a count of one. The ten largest account for over 12% of the sample. Sequenced sample: CD8+ T cells sorted from blood. The receptor source for this set is a man in his forties in good health.

This clone was seen only once. The chain joins TRBV10-2 to TRBJ1-5, with 9 nucleotides matching TRBD1. The trim removed 1 base at V and 5 bases at J, leaving 3 bases unmatched. CDR3 size: 15 residues. Germline CDR1 and CDR2: WSHSY and SAAADI. CDR3 sequence: CASSEFRTGDQPQHF. CDR3 coding DNA: TGCGCCAGCAGTGAGTTTCGGACAGGGGATCAGCCCCAGCATTTT.

This clone has only a few counts. CDR3 sequence reads: CASRATDSSYNEQFF. The CDR3 DNA reads as TGTGCCAGCCGAGCGACGGATAGCTCCTACAATGAGCAGTTCTTC. The chain carries TRBV7-9 and TRBJ2-1; no reliable D call. The V end was cut by 8 bases, the J end by 0 bases, with 14 bases between. The CDR3 has 15 amino acids. The germline V gene has CDR1 SEHNR and CDR2 FQNEAQ (reference sequence).